This is a list of T cell receptor beta chains from one sample in a study of blood T cell repertoires in COVID-19. The protocol was immunoSEQ multiplex PCR, while the TCRdb copy is restricted to in-frame clones and leaves out a portion. This table holds 200,000 or so clones, 75% to 85% found once. Source material: peripheral blood. These receptors were collected from a woman older than 75 with COVID-19, enrolled during active disease. The CDR3 runs from the conserved cysteine through the conserved F or W.

16,TRBV5-1,CASSLAGGSMNTEAFF
13,TRBV5-6,CASSTDRDTEAFF
15,TRBV7-3,CASSLAGGSSYEQYF
16,TRBV6-2/TRBV6-3,CASSFLGLAGTDTQYF
15,TRBV6-1,CASSEVRGGSDIQYF
16,TRBV7-2,CASSLRRGYRTDTQYF
19,TRBV5-4,CASSLKGTSGSQLQETQYF
15,TRBV9,CASSVGAGGIETQYF
13,TRBV5-4,CASSISGEETQYF
14,TRBV5-1,CASAGTSGSYEQFF
13,TRBV29-1,CSVELGLAETQYF
16,TRBV15,CATSRDPSGRKGEQFF
15,TRBV6-2/TRBV6-3,CASSLRTSAQETQYF
15,TRBV28,CASSHAYGGWETQYF
14,TRBV5-4,CASRADRELYGYTF
15,TRBV7-9,CASSPSGGRANEQYF
12,TRBV10-3,CAIRSDRDGYTF
17,TRBV19,CASSISLNRGSGQPQHF
14,TRBV5-1,CASSTGQPNTEAFF
16,TRBV7-6,CASSWTGTPNPNEQYF
14,TRBV30,CAWSGALANYGYTF
14,TRBV27,CASSLDRDRNGYTF
14,TRBV9,CASSVDRGFYGYTF
13,TRBV30,CAWTTRAGNTIYF
13,TRBV6-2/TRBV6-3,CASSNGVYQPQHF
16,TRBV3-1/TRBV3-2,CASSHALAGGQETQYF
17,TRBV19,CASTHNSGRMNTGELFF
14,TRBV27,CASSLGRGSYGYTF
12,TRBV28,CASSIQSDTQYF